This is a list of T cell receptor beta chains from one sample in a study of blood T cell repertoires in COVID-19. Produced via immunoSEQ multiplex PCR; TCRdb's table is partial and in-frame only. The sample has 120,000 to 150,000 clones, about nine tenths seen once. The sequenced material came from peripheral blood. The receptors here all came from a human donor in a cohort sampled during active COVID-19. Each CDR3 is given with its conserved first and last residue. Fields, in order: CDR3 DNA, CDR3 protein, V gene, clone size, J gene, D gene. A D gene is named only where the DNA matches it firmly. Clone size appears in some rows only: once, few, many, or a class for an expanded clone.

DNA: TGTGCCATCACCCCGGGACAGGGGTCCTACGAGCAGTACTTC; CDR3: CAITPGQGSYEQYF; V: TRBV10-3; size: -; J: TRBJ2-7; D: TRBD1
DNA: TGCGCCAGCAGCTTGACGAGCGGGGGAGCCTACGAGCAGTACTTC; CDR3: CASSLTSGGAYEQYF; V: TRBV5-1; size: once; J: TRBJ2-7; D: TRBD2
DNA: TGTGCCAGCAGCCGGCGGGGGGCCAACGAGCAGTACTTC; CDR3: CASSRRGANEQYF; V: TRBV6-2/TRBV6-3; size: -; J: TRBJ2-7; D: TRBD2
DNA: TGTGCCAGCAGCCAAGGGGGAGGCCGCGGGGAAAAACTGTTTTTT; CDR3: CASSQGGGRGEKLFF; V: TRBV3-1/TRBV3-2; size: -; J: TRBJ1-4; D: -
DNA: TGTGCCAGCAGACAGAACACCGGGGAGCTGTTTTTT; CDR3: CASRQNTGELFF; V: TRBV6-6; size: -; J: TRBJ2-2; D: -
DNA: TGTGCCAGCAGCTTAACGGGGGTAGCGGCTCAAGAGACCCAGTACTTC; CDR3: CASSLTGVAAQETQYF; V: TRBV11-1; size: -; J: TRBJ2-5; D: -
DNA: TGTGCCAGCAGCTTATTTGTCGAGGGCACTGAAGCTTTCTTT; CDR3: CASSLFVEGTEAFF; V: TRBV7-2; size: -; J: TRBJ1-1; D: -
DNA: TGTGCCAGCAGTGTCGGGACAGGGGGACTCTACGAGCAGTACTTC; CDR3: CASSVGTGGLYEQYF; V: TRBV25-1; size: -; J: TRBJ2-7; D: TRBD1
DNA: TGCGCCAGCAGCCACAGTAATTCACCCCTCCACTTT; CDR3: CASSHSNSPLHF; V: TRBV10-2; size: -; J: TRBJ1-6; D: -
DNA: TGTGCCAGCAGCGTGGCCGGGACTAGCCTTACGAACACCGGGGAGCTGTTTTTT; CDR3: CASSVAGTSLTNTGELFF; V: TRBV9; size: few; J: TRBJ2-2; D: TRBD2
DNA: TGTGCCAGTAGTACATCAATTGGCTACACCTTC; CDR3: CASSTSIGYTF; V: TRBV19; size: -; J: TRBJ1-2; D: -
DNA: TGTGCCAGTAGTATAATGGTACAGGGGGTAGATCAGCCCCAGCATTTT; CDR3: CASSIMVQGVDQPQHF; V: TRBV19; size: -; J: TRBJ1-5; D: TRBD1
DNA: TGTGCCAGCAGTGAAGCCACCGGGGGACAGGGGGGCTACGAGCAGTACTTC; CDR3: CASSEATGGQGGYEQYF; V: TRBV25-1; size: once; J: TRBJ2-7; D: TRBD1
DNA: TGTGCCAGCGGAGGGAGGGAGGTTCTTAATGAAAAACTGTTTTTT; CDR3: CASGGREVLNEKLFF; V: TRBV28; size: -; J: TRBJ1-4; D: -
DNA: TGTGCCAGCGGGACTAGCGGGGGCCAAGATACGCAGTATTTT; CDR3: CASGTSGGQDTQYF; V: TRBV6-6; size: few; J: TRBJ2-3; D: TRBD2
DNA: TGCGCCAGCAGAGGAGCTAGCTCCTATAATTCACCCCTCCACTTT; CDR3: CASRGASSYNSPLHF; V: TRBV4-1; size: few; J: TRBJ1-6; D: -
DNA: TGTGCCAGCAGCCCAAATTCAGGTTCCAATTCACCCCTCCACTTT; CDR3: CASSPNSGSNSPLHF; V: TRBV11-2; size: -; J: TRBJ1-6; D: -
DNA: TGTGCCAGCAGCCAAGACCGCCATGGGGGCGCGACAGATACGCAGTATTTT; CDR3: CASSQDRHGGATDTQYF; V: TRBV14; size: -; J: TRBJ2-3; D: -
DNA: TGTGCCAGCAGCACTCAGGGGACGAGTAGAAATCAGCCCCAGCATTTT; CDR3: CASSTQGTSRNQPQHF; V: TRBV7-2; size: -; J: TRBJ1-5; D: -
DNA: TGTGCCAGCCGTCGGACAGGGGGCGGTAATTCACCCCTCCACTTT; CDR3: CASRRTGGGNSPLHF; V: TRBV7-2; size: once; J: TRBJ1-6; D: TRBD1
DNA: TGTGCAACAGGGGGCTTTATGACTGAAGCTTTCTTT; CDR3: CATGGFMTEAFF; V: TRBV18; size: -; J: TRBJ1-1; D: TRBD1
DNA: TGCAGTGCTAGTAGGTCGCTAGCGGGAGCAAACTACGAGCAGTACTTC; CDR3: CSASRSLAGANYEQYF; V: TRBV20-1; size: -; J: TRBJ2-7; D: TRBD2
DNA: TGTGCCAGTAGCCGGACAATGACCTCCTACGAGCAGTACTTC; CDR3: CASSRTMTSYEQYF; V: TRBV19; size: -; J: TRBJ2-7; D: -
DNA: TGCGCCAGCAGCTTGGTACCCATAGCGGGGGGTTCCTACGAGCAGTACTTC; CDR3: CASSLVPIAGGSYEQYF; V: TRBV5-1; size: -; J: TRBJ2-7; D: TRBD2
DNA: TGTGCCAGCAAAGGACAACCAAGCACAGATACGCAGTATTTT; CDR3: CASKGQPSTDTQYF; V: TRBV2; size: -; J: TRBJ2-3; D: -
DNA: TGTGCCAGCTCACCAGGGCAGGGCATCAAAAACGAGCAGTACTTC; CDR3: CASSPGQGIKNEQYF; V: TRBV18; size: -; J: TRBJ2-7; D: -
DNA: TGTGCCAGTACCGACGCGACAGGGGGCAACTACGAGCAGTACTTC; CDR3: CASTDATGGNYEQYF; V: TRBV19; size: -; J: TRBJ2-7; D: TRBD1
DNA: TGTGCCAGCAGCTTAGATAGTAGCTCGTACAATGAGCAGTTCTTC; CDR3: CASSLDSSSYNEQFF; V: TRBV7-2; size: -; J: TRBJ2-1; D: -
DNA: TGTGCCAGTCATTTCTCACAGGGTATTTACTATGGCTACACCTTC; CDR3: CASHFSQGIYYGYTF; V: TRBV19; size: -; J: TRBJ1-2; D: -
DNA: TGTGCCAGCAGGCCGGGTCTAGCTACGGGTAACACCATATATTTT; CDR3: CASRPGLATGNTIYF; V: TRBV6-5; size: few; J: TRBJ1-3; D: -
DNA: TGTGCCAGCAGCTATATAACAGGGGCTATTACAGATACGCAGTATTTT; CDR3: CASSYITGAITDTQYF; V: TRBV5-6; size: -; J: TRBJ2-3; D: TRBD1
DNA: TGCAGCGCTGGGAAAAGACTAGCGGTAACCTACAATGAGCAGTTCTTC; CDR3: CSAGKRLAVTYNEQFF; V: TRBV29-1; size: -; J: TRBJ2-1; D: TRBD2
DNA: TGTGCCAGCTCACCACAATACAGGACAAATACGCAGTATTTT; CDR3: CASSPQYRTNTQYF; V: TRBV18; size: -; J: TRBJ2-3; D: -
DNA: TGTGCCAGCAGGGGGACAGGGCTCTACAATGAGCAGTTCTTC; CDR3: CASRGTGLYNEQFF; V: TRBV2; size: -; J: TRBJ2-1; D: TRBD1